This is a list of T cell receptor beta chains from one sample in a study of blood T cell repertoires in COVID-19. Only in-frame clones appear in the TCRdb table, and some are missing; sequencing was by immunoSEQ multiplex PCR. Of about 140,000 clones in the sample, more than 80% were seen once. Source material: peripheral blood. These receptors all come from a woman aged 55-70 years with active COVID-19. The CDR3 runs from the conserved cysteine through the conserved F or W. The D gene is left open where the match is weak. Part of the rows lack a size; the others show once, few, many or a class for expanded clones.

j_gene	abundance	len	d_gene	v_gene	CDR3aa	CDR3nt
TRBJ2-7	.	14	.	TRBV5-4	CASSLAPGDYEQYF	TGTGCCAGCAGCTTGGCCCCGGGGGACTACGAGCAGTACTTC
TRBJ2-7	.	13	.	TRBV4-2	CASSQGASYEQYF	TGTGCCAGCAGCCAAGGGGCGTCCTACGAGCAGTACTTC
TRBJ2-7	once	12	.	TRBV10-3	CATSEERYEQYF	TGTGCCACGTCTGAAGAGCGGTACGAGCAGTACTTC
TRBJ2-3	.	15	TRBD1	TRBV7-2	CASSSGQMNTDTQYF	TGTGCCAGCAGCTCGGGACAGATGAACACAGATACGCAGTATTTT
TRBJ2-1	.	13	TRBD2	TRBV27	CASSFEGGRKQFF	TGTGCCAGCAGTTTTGAGGGCGGGAGGAAGCAGTTCTTC
TRBJ2-5	.	16	TRBD1	TRBV5-4	CASSSGGGQGRETQYF	TGTGCCAGCAGCTCTGGCGGGGGACAGGGAAGAGAGACCCAGTACTTC
TRBJ2-2	.	18	TRBD1	TRBV10-1	CASSGSRDRGTNTGELFF	TGCGCCAGCTCAGGTTCCCGGGACAGGGGGACGAACACCGGGGAGCTGTTTTTT
TRBJ2-2	.	17	TRBD1	TRBV6-9	CASSSRWDRGNTGELFF	TGTGCCAGCAGCTCCAGGTGGGACAGGGGAAACACCGGGGAGCTGTTTTTT
TRBJ2-7	.	16	.	TRBV7-9	CASSAPGVFGSYEQYF	TGTGCCAGCAGCGCCCCGGGAGTCTTTGGGTCCTACGAGCAGTACTTC
TRBJ1-6	once	14	TRBD1	TRBV18	CASSPGTGSSPLHF	TGTGCCAGCTCACCAGGGACAGGCTCTTCACCCCTCCACTTT
TRBJ1-2	.	19	.	TRBV7-9	CASSLEDRGHYPSYYGYTF	TGTGCCAGCAGCTTAGAAGATCGTGGACACTACCCCTCCTACTATGGCTACACCTTC
TRBJ1-4	.	13	.	TRBV19	CASTERAREKLFF	TGTGCCAGTACCGAGAGGGCGCGGGAAAAACTGTTTTTT
TRBJ2-5	.	16	.	TRBV7-6	CASSLQKERLVETQYF	TGTGCCAGCAGCTTACAGAAGGAGCGGTTAGTAGAGACCCAGTACTTC
TRBJ1-6	.	15	.	TRBV28	CASSLDSSYNSPLHF	TGTGCCAGCAGTTTAGATAGCTCCTATAATTCACCCCTCCACTTT
TRBJ2-7	.	15	TRBD1	TRBV6-2/TRBV6-3	CASCLRWTGSYEQYF	TGTGCCAGCTGCCTCCGATGGACAGGCTCCTACGAGCAGTACTTC
TRBJ1-2	once	15	.	TRBV4-3	CASSQDSTPNYGYTF	TGCGCCAGCAGCCAAGATTCGACTCCTAACTATGGCTACACCTTC
TRBJ2-5	.	15	.	TRBV9	CASSPIGSGQETQYF	TGTGCCAGCAGCCCCATCGGAAGCGGACAAGAGACCCAGTACTTC
TRBJ2-1	.	15	.	TRBV7-9	CASSLVPRGANEQFF	TGTGCCAGCAGCTTAGTTCCCCGGGGGGCCAATGAGCAGTTCTTC
TRBJ2-3	.	14	.	TRBV7-8	CASSLDERRYTQYF	TGTGCCAGCAGCTTAGACGAGCGTCGGTATACGCAGTATTTT
TRBJ2-7	.	16	TRBD2	TRBV7-6	CASSWGLAGVSYEQYF	TGTGCCAGCAGCTGGGGACTAGCGGGAGTCTCCTACGAGCAGTACTTC
TRBJ2-5	few	17	.	TRBV4-1	CASSPLHPGRSGSTQYF	TGCGCCAGCAGCCCTCTTCACCCGGGGAGGTCGGGATCGACCCAGTACTTC
TRBJ2-1	.	17	TRBD2	TRBV14	CASSQDWRLAGPARQFF	TGTGCCAGCAGCCAAGATTGGCGGCTAGCGGGTCCCGCCAGACAGTTCTTC
TRBJ2-3	.	16	TRBD2	TRBV19	CASSMDRTSGQDTQYF	TGTGCCAGTAGTATGGACAGGACTAGCGGACAAGATACGCAGTATTTT
TRBJ2-2	.	14	.	TRBV19	CASSRQTNTGELFF	TGTGCCAGTAGTAGGCAGACGAACACCGGGGAGCTGTTTTTT
TRBJ2-4	.	14	TRBD1	TRBV7-9	CASSSPGQGSIQYF	TGTGCCAGCAGCTCGCCGGGACAGGGGAGCATTCAGTACTTC
TRBJ1-4	.	15	.	TRBV28	CASSSPGTGGEKLFF	TGTGCCAGCAGTTCCCCCGGGACGGGAGGCGAAAAACTGTTTTTT
TRBJ2-7	.	14	.	TRBV6-5	CASRTTLTIYEQYF	TGTGCCAGCAGGACGACACTGACCATCTACGAGCAGTACTTC
TRBJ2-7	.	17	.	TRBV6-4	CASSDGIRGPLFDEQYF	TGTGCCAGCAGCGACGGTATCAGGGGACCCCTATTCGACGAGCAGTACTTC
TRBJ2-7	.	15	TRBD2	TRBV9	CASSVGLAGGYEQYF	TGTGCCAGCAGCGTAGGCCTAGCGGGAGGTTACGAGCAGTACTTC
TRBJ2-1	.	14	.	TRBV5-1	CASSLPRQDGEQFF	TGCGCCAGCAGCTTGCCCCGACAGGACGGTGAGCAGTTCTTC
TRBJ1-1	.	14	.	TRBV28	CASGLGQLNTEAFF	TGTGCCAGCGGCCTGGGCCAGCTGAACACTGAAGCTTTCTTT
TRBJ2-1	.	15	.	TRBV7-2	CASSPSRGNYNEQFF	TGTGCCAGCAGCCCTTCCCGCGGGAATTACAATGAGCAGTTCTTC
TRBJ1-2	.	13	.	TRBV28	CASSFSVNYGYTF	TGTGCCAGCAGTTTTTCGGTTAACTATGGCTACACCTTC
TRBJ1-1	.	17	TRBD1	TRBV19	CASSISTRGLVNTEAFF	TGTGCCAGTAGTATTTCGACCAGGGGGCTGGTGAACACTGAAGCTTTCTTT
TRBJ1-5	few	12	.	TRBV10-3	CAISEGQGPQHF	TGTGCCATCAGTGAGGGGCAGGGGCCCCAGCATTTT
TRBJ2-2	.	13	.	TRBV7-3	CASSSSVTGELFF	TGTGCCAGCAGCTCCTCAGTCACCGGGGAGCTGTTTTTT
TRBJ2-3	.	15	.	TRBV5-1	CASSLGSSVTDTQYF	TGCGCCAGCAGCTTGGGTTCTAGCGTCACAGATACGCAGTATTTT
TRBJ1-2	once	15	TRBD1	TRBV28	CASSQKGAGGGGYTF	TGTGCCAGCAGCCAGAAGGGGGCGGGTGGTGGTGGCTACACCTTC
TRBJ1-6	once	15	.	TRBV4-2	CASSQTGGDNSPLHF	TGTGCCAGCAGCCAAACCGGGGGAGATAATTCACCCCTCCACTTT
TRBJ1-5	.	15	.	TRBV7-2	CASSLEGRALQPQHF	TGTGCCAGCAGCTTAGAAGGCAGGGCGCTTCAGCCCCAGCATTTT
TRBJ1-2	.	17	TRBD1	TRBV28	CASSSSGTGLANYGYTF	TGTGCCAGCAGTTCCTCCGGGACAGGGTTAGCTAACTATGGCTACACCTTC
TRBJ1-1	.	17	.	TRBV5-4	CASSPAGGAGMNTEAFF	TGTGCCAGCAGCCCGGCGGGGGGCGCGGGCATGAACACTGAAGCTTTCTTT
TRBJ1-1	.	16	.	TRBV9	CASSAGAGEGHTEAFF	TGTGCCAGCAGCGCGGGCGCAGGGGAGGGGCACACTGAAGCTTTCTTT
TRBJ2-1	.	16	TRBD1	TRBV11-2	CASSLVDRGRYNEQFF	TGTGCCAGCAGCTTAGTGGACAGGGGGAGGTACAATGAGCAGTTCTTC
TRBJ2-1	.	18	TRBD2	TRBV7-7	CASSRGLAGGPYYNEQFF	TGTGCTAGCAGCCGTGGTCTAGCGGGAGGGCCTTACTACAATGAGCAGTTCTTC
TRBJ2-3	.	17	.	TRBV5-4	CASSRSTSRSSTDTQYF	TGTGCCAGCAGCAGGTCAACTAGCAGATCTAGCACAGATACGCAGTATTTT
TRBJ1-6	.	18	TRBD1	TRBV4-1	CASSQEGTALVGDSPLHF	TGCGCCAGCAGCCAAGAGGGGACAGCTCTAGTGGGTGATTCACCCCTCCACTTT
TRBJ1-1	.	15	TRBD1	TRBV5-1	CASSLGQGGNTEAFF	TGCGCCAGCAGCCTGGGACAGGGGGGGAACACTGAAGCTTTCTTT
TRBJ2-1	.	16	TRBD2	TRBV19	CASSIVGTSGFREQFF	TGTGCCAGTAGTATAGTGGGGACTAGCGGTTTTAGGGAGCAGTTCTTC
TRBJ2-1	.	13	.	TRBV9	CASSVSPVNEQFF	TGTGCCAGCAGCGTCTCCCCCGTGAATGAGCAGTTCTTC
TRBJ2-7	.	14	.	TRBV28	CASSRGLSAYEQYF	TGTGCCAGCAGTAGGGGTCTCTCGGCCTACGAGCAGTACTTC
TRBJ2-3	.	14	.	TRBV5-1	CASSFGTSTDTQYF	TGCGCCAGCAGCTTTGGGACTAGCACAGATACGCAGTATTTT
TRBJ1-4	.	14	TRBD1	TRBV2	CASRAGTGGEKLFF	TGTGCCAGCAGGGCGGGGACAGGGGGTGAAAAACTGTTTTTT
TRBJ1-1	.	17	TRBD1	TRBV7-9	CASSDPNRQGMNTEAFF	TGTGCCAGCAGCGACCCCAATCGACAGGGAATGAACACTGAAGCTTTCTTT